This T cell receptor beta chain was obtained from a study of CD8+ T cells in alopecia areata. The authors extracted RNA and reverse transcribed it into cDNA as the sequencing template. Clones were read by immunoSEQ multiplex PCR, and TCRdb kept only the in-frame ones, dropping some. This sample has about 250,000 clones, with 60% found just once. Treatment specified: oral pan-JAK inhibitor, 5-10 mg twice daily. This TCR derives from a human donor with alopecia areata. Specimen: CD4+ T cells sorted from blood, collected around week 52, from a patient treated with tofacitinib.

The CDR3 here is CASSPTRTTDTQYF. In DNA, the CDR3 is TGTGCCAGCTCACCTACGCGGACCACAGATACGCAGTATTTT. The genes are TRBV18 and TRBJ2-3; no clear D. Germline V gene data show CDR1 as KGHSH and CDR2 as LQKENI. V gave up 3 bases and J gave up 2 bases, with 9 bases separating them. CDR3 length: 14 residues.